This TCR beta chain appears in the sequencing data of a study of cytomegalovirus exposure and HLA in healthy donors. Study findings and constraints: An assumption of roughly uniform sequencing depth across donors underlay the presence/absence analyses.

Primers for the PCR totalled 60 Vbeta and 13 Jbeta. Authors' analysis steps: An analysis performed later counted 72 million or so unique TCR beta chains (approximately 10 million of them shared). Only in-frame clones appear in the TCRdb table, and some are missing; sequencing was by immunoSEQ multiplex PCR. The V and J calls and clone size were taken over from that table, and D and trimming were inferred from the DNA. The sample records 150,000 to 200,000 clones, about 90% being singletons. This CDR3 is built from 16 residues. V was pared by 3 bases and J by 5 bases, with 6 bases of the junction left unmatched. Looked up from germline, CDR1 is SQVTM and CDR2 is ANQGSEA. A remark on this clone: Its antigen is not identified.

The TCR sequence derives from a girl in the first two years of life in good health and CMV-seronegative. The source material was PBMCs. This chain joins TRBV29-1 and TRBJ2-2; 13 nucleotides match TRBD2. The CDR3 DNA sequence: TGCAGCGTTGAGCTAAGACTAGCGGGGGGTACCGGGGAGCTGTTTTTT. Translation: CSVELRLAGGTGELFF.